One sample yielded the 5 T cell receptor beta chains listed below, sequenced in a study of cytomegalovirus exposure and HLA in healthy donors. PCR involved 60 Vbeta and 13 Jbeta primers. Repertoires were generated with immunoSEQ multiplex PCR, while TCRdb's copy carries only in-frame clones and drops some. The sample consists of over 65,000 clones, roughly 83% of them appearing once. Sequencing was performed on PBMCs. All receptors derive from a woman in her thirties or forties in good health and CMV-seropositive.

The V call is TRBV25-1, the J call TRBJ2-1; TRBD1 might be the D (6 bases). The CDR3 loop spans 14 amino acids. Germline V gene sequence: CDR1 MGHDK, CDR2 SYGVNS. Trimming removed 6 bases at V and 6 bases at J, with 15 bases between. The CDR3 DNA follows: TGTGCCAGCAGCCCGACAGGTCGACCCAATGAGCAGTTCTTC. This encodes CASSPTGRPNEQFF.

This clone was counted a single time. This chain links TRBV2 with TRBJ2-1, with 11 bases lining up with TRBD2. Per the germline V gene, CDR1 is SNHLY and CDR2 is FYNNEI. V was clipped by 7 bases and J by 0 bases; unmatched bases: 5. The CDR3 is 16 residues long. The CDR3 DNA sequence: TGTGCCAGCATCGGTACTAGCGGGGGCTCCTACAATGAGCAGTTCTTC. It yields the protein CASIGTSGGSYNEQFF.

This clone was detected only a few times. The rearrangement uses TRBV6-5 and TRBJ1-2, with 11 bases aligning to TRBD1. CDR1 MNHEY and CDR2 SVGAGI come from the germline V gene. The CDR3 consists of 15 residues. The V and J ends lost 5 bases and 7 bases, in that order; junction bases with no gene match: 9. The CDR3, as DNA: TGTGCCAGCAGTCGATCCTCGGGACAGGGGGGTGGCTACACCTTC. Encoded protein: CASSRSSGQGGGYTF.

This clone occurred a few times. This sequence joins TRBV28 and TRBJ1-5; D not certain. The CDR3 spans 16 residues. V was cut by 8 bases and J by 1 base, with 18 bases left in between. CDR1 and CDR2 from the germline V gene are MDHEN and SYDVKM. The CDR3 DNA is TGTGCCAGCGGGCGAAACCACCTAATAAGCAATCAGCCCCAGCATTTT. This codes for CASGRNHLISNQPQHF.

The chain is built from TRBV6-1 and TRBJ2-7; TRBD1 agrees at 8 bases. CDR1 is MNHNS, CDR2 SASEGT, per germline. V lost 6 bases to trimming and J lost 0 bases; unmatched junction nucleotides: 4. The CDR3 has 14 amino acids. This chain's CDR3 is CASSWTGISYEQYF. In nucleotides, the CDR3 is TGTGCCAGCAGCTGGACAGGGATCTCCTACGAGCAGTACTTC.